These 12 T cell receptor beta chains originate from one sample sequenced in a study of CD8 T cells in ankylosing spondylitis. In TCRdb, the 5' RACE reads were re-called with MiXCR into one record per CDR3 protein. The table shows 250,000 to 400,000 distinct CDR3 sequences, with around 10% occurring only once. The source material was blood, either unsorted or a sorted T cell fraction (not recorded which). Receptors originate from a female donor with ankylosing spondylitis or in good health (not recorded which).

There are many counts of this clonotype. This sequence joins TRBV6-2 or TRBV6-3 and TRBJ2-7; D might be TRBD1 (5 bases). Per the germline V gene, CDR1 is MNHEY and CDR2 is SVGEGT. The length of the CDR3 is 13 residues. Trimming pared 8 bases from V and 3 bases from J, leaving 14 bases between. The CDR3 DNA is TGTGCCAGCCAGGGTACAGAAAGCTACGAGCAGTACTTC. Residues: CASQGTESYEQYF.

This rearrangement joins TRBV4-2 to TRBJ2-1, with D perhaps TRBD2 (5 bases). V lost 2 bases and J 12 bases, leaving 14 bases between the germline ends. Germline V CDR1 and CDR2: LGHNA, YNFKEQ. CDR3 length: 13 residues. Written as DNA, the CDR3 is TGTGCCAGCAGCCAACTAAGCGGTCGGCCGCAGTTCTTC. Translation gives CASSQLSGRPQFF.

The V call is TRBV6-2 or TRBV6-3, the J call TRBJ2-4, with 9 bases aligning to TRBD2. The V segment lost 0 bases and the J segment 4 bases; nucleotides outside the gene matches: 1. From germline, CDR1 is MNHEY and CDR2 SVGEGT. There are 15 residues in the CDR3. The CDR3 spells CASSYSTSGKNIQYF. For the CDR3, the DNA is TGTGCCAGCAGTTACTCCACTAGCGGGAAAAACATTCAGTACTTC.

The chain uses TRBV11-2 and TRBJ2-4; no clear D. From germline, CDR1 is SGHAT and CDR2 FQNNGV. V dropped 5 bases and J dropped 0 bases, with 26 bases sitting between them. The CDR3 has 20 amino acids. The CDR3 loop reads CASSPLALSSRCLAKNIQYF. The CDR3 nucleotides read TGTGCCAGCAGCCCCCTTGCCCTGTCCTCGAGATGTTTAGCCAAAAACATTCAGTACTTC.

This clonotype was detected many times. The CDR3 here is CASSQGQGETYGYTF. In DNA form, the CDR3 reads TGCGCCAGCAGCCAAGGGCAGGGTGAGACCTATGGCTACACCTTC. This chain connects TRBV4-1 to TRBJ1-2; possible D gene TRBD1, 5 bases. V was pared by 1 base and J by 4 bases, with 13 bases between. The CDR3 runs 15 residues. The germline V gene encodes CDR1 MGHRA and CDR2 YSYEKL.

This clonotype occurred a few times. J is TRBJ2-4 and V is TRBV28; D is ambiguous. V lost 1 base and J 4 bases, leaving 8 bases between the germline ends. The CDR3 runs 14 residues. Germline assignment: CDR1 MDHEN and CDR2 SYDVKM. The CDR3 DNA sequence: TGTGCCAGCAGTTTATTGGTCAGAAAAAACATTCAGTACTTC. It is translated as CASSLLVRKNIQYF.

This clonotype has only a few counts. This chain links TRBV7-8 with TRBJ2-1; 11 nucleotides align to TRBD2. Germline lookup yields CDR1 SGHVS and CDR2 FQNEAQ. The ends lost 5 bases at V and 9 bases at J; junction bases unmatched: 15. The length of the CDR3 is 17 residues. As DNA, the CDR3 is TGTGCCAGCAGCACGCGACCGGGACTAGCGGCCGGGGGTGAGCAGTTCTTC. It specifies CASSTRPGLAAGGEQFF.

The table lists this clonotype with many counts. J is TRBJ2-2 and V is TRBV9, with TRBD1 matching over 8 bases. Unmatched junction bases numbered 10, after V lost 0 bases and J lost 6 bases. There are 17 residues in the CDR3. Germline lookup yields CDR1 SGDLS and CDR2 YYNGEE. Here the CDR3 DNA reads TGTGCCAGCAGCGTAGCCTCGACAGGGGTGGGTTCCGGGGAGCTGTTTTTT. This sequence encodes CASSVASTGVGSGELFF.

This clonotype showed up many times. This rearrangement joins TRBV20-1 to TRBJ2-1; D not certain. Deletions cut 0 bases from V and 0 bases from J, with 9 bases between. This CDR3 comprises 15 residues. Germline CDR1 and CDR2: DFQATT and SNEGSKA (reference sequence). The CDR3 DNA reads TGCAGTGCTAGAGATAACCCCATCTCCTACAATGAGCAGTTCTTC. Its protein is CSARDNPISYNEQFF.

This clonotype was picked up many times. The junction shows a germline mismatch at one end, possibly a read error. The V call is TRBV7-7, the J call TRBJ2-5; the match to TRBD2 covers 12 bases. The CDR3 contains 17 residues. The germline V gene encodes CDR1 SSHAT and CDR2 FNYEAQ (reference sequence). The CDR3 spells CASSLGPSGGAWETQYF. CDR3 nucleotide sequence: TGTGCTAGCAGCTTAGGCCCTAGCGGGGGGGCCTGGGAGACCCAGTACTTC.

This clonotype was seen ten or more times. The chain joins TRBV7-2 to TRBJ2-1; TRBD2 matches at 12 bases. The CDR3 runs to 15 residues. Germline CDR1 reads SGHTA; CDR2 reads FQGNSA. V dropped 5 bases and J dropped 9; count of bases not matched to a gene: 8. In DNA form, the CDR3 reads TGTGCCAGCAGCGTTCGACTAGCGGGAGTGAGTGAGCAGTTCTTC. It encodes CASSVRLAGVSEQFF.

This clonotype was picked up many times. The rearrangement uses TRBV29-1 and TRBJ2-1; D not resolved. Looked up from germline, CDR1 is SQVTM and CDR2 is ANQGSEA. The V gene lost 1 base and the J gene lost 5 bases, with 6 bases spanning the gap. This CDR3 is built from 12 residues. The DNA of the CDR3 is TGCAGCGTTGAAGGCAGAAACAATGAGCAGTTCTTC. Its protein is CSVEGRNNEQFF.